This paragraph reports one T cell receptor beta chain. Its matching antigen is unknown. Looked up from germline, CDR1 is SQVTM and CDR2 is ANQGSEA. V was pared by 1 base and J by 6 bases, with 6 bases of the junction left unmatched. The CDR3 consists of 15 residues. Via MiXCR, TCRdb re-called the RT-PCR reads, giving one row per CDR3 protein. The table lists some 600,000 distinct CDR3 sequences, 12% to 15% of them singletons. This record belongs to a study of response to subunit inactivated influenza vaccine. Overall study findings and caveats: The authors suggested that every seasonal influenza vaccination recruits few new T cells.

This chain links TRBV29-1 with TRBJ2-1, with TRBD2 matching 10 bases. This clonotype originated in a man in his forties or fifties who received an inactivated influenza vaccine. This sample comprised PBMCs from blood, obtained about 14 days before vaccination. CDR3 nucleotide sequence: TGCAGCGTTGAAGTTATTGGGACTAGCGCCAATGAGCAGTTCTTC. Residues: CSVEVIGTSANEQFF.